This T cell receptor beta chain stems from a study of T cells expressing NK-cell markers. Whole-study context: Sorted CD3+CD56+NKG2C+, CD3+CD56+NKG2C- and CD3+CD56-NKG2C+ T cells supplied TCR beta repertoires. Seropositivity for HCMV was found in seven of the eight sequenced donors, with one seronegative. Study-wide points: The study found dominant NKG2C+ clonotypes at about 1.0-7.0% of CD8+ T cells in about 6 donors.

TCR beta libraries carry UMIs added by 5'RACE template switching. Following a re-call of the 5' RACE reads, TCRdb has one entry per CDR3 protein and lacks DNA. The listing contains about 380,000 distinct CDR3 sequences. CDR3 size: 14 residues. Germline values: CDR1 DFQATT, CDR2 SNEGSKA (reference sequence). Concerning this clonotype itself: As yet, its antigen is unknown.

V usage is TRBV20-1 and J usage is TRBJ1-2; lacking DNA, the TRBD1 call made by TCRdb goes unchecked. The sample taken for sequencing was blood T cells: a sorted CD56 or NKG2C T cell subset, CD4+ or CD8+ T cells, or bulk PBMC T cells (not recorded which). The TCR originated in a man aged 18-75 years in good health. The CDR3 is CSGAAGTGHYGYTF.